The following is a T cell receptor (beta chain) sequence with its context. Its antigen is not known. Other DNA sequences of this sample code for an identical CDR3. Naivety among CD8 cells was defined by CD45RO negativity and positive CCR7 selection, thereby excluding terminally differentiated effector memory CD45RA+ cells. There were only Caucasian adults among the donors, and all lived in Nashville, Tennessee. Produced via immunoSEQ multiplex PCR; TCRdb's table is partial and in-frame only. In the table there are about 2.1 million clones, over 85% of which are singletons. The data were obtained in a study of shared clonotypes between healthy human individuals. General study results and limits: Tissues were not sampled, only blood, and their repertoires likely differ. Clonotype sharing across several donors was observed for about 5.2% of naive CD4 clonotypes.

This TCR came from a man between 18 and 29 years old in good health. Some clones in this sample may be carry-over from other donors' samples. The sample comprised naive CD8+ T cells from PBMCs.

This chain's CDR3 is CASSLGGRGYEQYF. The DNA for the CDR3 is TGTGCCAGCAGTTTGGGGGGGCGAGGATACGAGCAGTACTTC. The chain has TRBV27 and TRBJ2-7, with D tentatively TRBD2 (7 bases). This CDR3 is built from 14 residues. Trimming pared 3 bases from V and 4 bases from J, leaving 13 bases between. CDR1 is MNHEY, CDR2 SMNVEV, per germline (reference sequence).